Below, 3 T cell receptor beta chains from the same sample are listed, as sequenced in a study of somatic mutations in cytotoxic T cells in rheumatoid arthritis. Repertoires were generated with immunoSEQ multiplex PCR, while TCRdb's copy carries only in-frame clones and drops some. In the table there are more than 8,000 clones, more than 75% of which are singletons. Material for sequencing was CD8+ T cells sorted from blood. The receptors were sampled from an adult with rheumatoid arthritis.

This clone was observed once. The chain has TRBV4-1 and TRBJ1-1; 9 bases agree with TRBD1. V gave up 2 bases and J gave up 7 bases; unmatched junction bases: 8. Germline V gene sequence: CDR1 MGHRA, CDR2 YSYEKL. This CDR3 comprises 15 residues. CDR3: CASSQHKGTGYEAFF. CDR3 nucleotide sequence: TGCGCCAGCAGCCAACATAAAGGGACAGGGTATGAAGCTTTCTTT.

This chain joins TRBV20-1 and TRBJ1-1; unclear D gene. The length of the CDR3 is 11 residues. V lost 3 bases and J lost 4, with 6 bases in between. From germline, CDR1 is DFQATT and CDR2 SNEGSKA (reference sequence). CDR3 sequence: CSARSGTEAFF. The DNA for the CDR3 is TGCAGTGCTAGGTCGGGCACTGAAGCTTTCTTT.

V and J are TRBV5-1 and TRBJ1-5; possible D gene TRBD1, 5 bases. Germline V CDR1 and CDR2: SGHRS, YFSETQ. CDR3 length equals 14 residues. The ends were cut back, 2 bases at V and 3 bases at J, with 9 bases in the middle. CDR3 protein: CASSLGRDNQPQHF. Here the CDR3 DNA reads TGCGCCAGCAGCTTAGGCAGGGACAATCAGCCCCAGCATTTT.